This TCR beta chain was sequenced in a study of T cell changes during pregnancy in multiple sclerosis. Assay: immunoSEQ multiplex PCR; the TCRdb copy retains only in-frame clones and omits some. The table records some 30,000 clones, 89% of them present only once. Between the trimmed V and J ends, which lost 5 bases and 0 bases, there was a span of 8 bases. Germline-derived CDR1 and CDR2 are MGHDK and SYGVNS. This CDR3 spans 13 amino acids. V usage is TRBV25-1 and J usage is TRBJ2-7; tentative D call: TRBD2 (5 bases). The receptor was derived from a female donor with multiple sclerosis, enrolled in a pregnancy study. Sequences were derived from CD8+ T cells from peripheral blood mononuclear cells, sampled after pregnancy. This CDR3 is CASSPGSSYEQYF. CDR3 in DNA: TGTGCCAGCAGTCCTGGGAGCTCCTACGAGCAGTACTTC.